This is a list of T cell receptor beta chains from one sample in a study of shared clonotypes between healthy human individuals. Assay: immunoSEQ multiplex PCR; the TCRdb copy retains only in-frame clones and omits some. The data show 2 million to 2.5 million clones, with roughly 91% seen just once and more than 1.5% held by the top ten. Sequenced input: naive CD8+ T cells from PBMCs. The source of these receptors is a man aged 18 to 29 in good health. Some clones in this sample may be carry-over from other donors' samples. The CDR3 runs from the conserved cysteine through the conserved F or W. A D gene is named only where the DNA matches it firmly. A clone size is listed for some rows: how often the clone was seen (once, few, many), or a class if it is expanded.

>-|TRBV19|-|TRBJ1-5
CASSIDSRVSNQPQHF
TGTGCCAGTAGTATAGACTCGCGAGTTAGCAATCAGCCCCAGCATTTT
>-|TRBV10-3|TRBD1|TRBJ2-3
CAISVDRGSGVTDTQYF
TGTGCCATCAGTGTGGACAGGGGGAGTGGGGTGACAGATACGCAGTATTTT
>-|TRBV28|TRBD1|TRBJ1-1
CASRQGQGGEAFF
TGTGCCAGCAGACAGGGACAGGGGGGTGAAGCTTTCTTT
>-|TRBV7-9|-|TRBJ2-3
CASHSPGALTDTQYF
TGTGCCAGCCACTCCCCCGGAGCCTTAACAGATACGCAGTATTTT
>-|TRBV25-1|-|TRBJ2-1
CASSEKVINQGGNEQFF
TGTGCCAGCAGTGAAAAAGTGATTAATCAGGGGGGCAATGAGCAGTTCTTC
>-|TRBV28|TRBD1|TRBJ2-7
CASSRRGTGGYEQYF
TGTGCCAGCAGTCGACGGGGGACAGGAGGCTACGAGCAGTACTTC
>-|TRBV7-9|-|TRBJ2-7
CASSLGADREQYF
TGTGCCAGCAGCTTAGGTGCAGACCGCGAGCAGTACTTC
>-|TRBV7-9|-|TRBJ2-1
CASTQQGQRYNEQFF
TGTGCCAGCACCCAACAAGGACAGCGATACAATGAGCAGTTCTTC
>-|TRBV7-9|-|TRBJ2-7
CASSLMGDPSYEQYF
TGTGCCAGCAGCTTAATGGGGGACCCCTCCTACGAGCAGTACTTC
>-|TRBV28|TRBD2|TRBJ2-2
CASSFGTSTGELFF
TGTGCCAGCAGTTTTGGGACTAGTACCGGGGAGCTGTTTTTT
>once|TRBV11-2|-|TRBJ1-2
CASSLDRYTNYGYTF
TGTGCCAGCAGCTTAGACCGTTATACTAACTATGGCTACACCTTC
>-|TRBV29-1|TRBD1|TRBJ2-1
CSVRDSDNEQFF
TGCAGCGTCCGGGACAGTGACAATGAGCAGTTCTTC
>-|TRBV29-1|TRBD1|TRBJ1-1
CSVLGQGRGNTEAFF
TGCAGCGTCCTTGGACAGGGGCGCGGGAACACTGAAGCTTTCTTT
>-|TRBV2|-|TRBJ2-7
CASSEQVGGLSFYEQYF
TGTGCCAGCAGTGAACAGGTCGGGGGACTTTCATTCTACGAGCAGTACTTC
>-|TRBV6-5|-|TRBJ2-7
CASSYAGGNYEQYF
TGTGCCAGCAGTTACGCAGGGGGGAACTACGAGCAGTACTTC
>-|TRBV19|-|TRBJ1-5
CASSIRDSNQPQHF
TGTGCCAGTAGTATTAGGGACAGCAATCAGCCCCAGCATTTT
>-|TRBV13|-|TRBJ2-2
CASSFMASTGELFF
TGTGCCAGCAGCTTCATGGCGAGCACCGGGGAGCTGTTTTTT
>-|TRBV15|-|TRBJ1-2
CATSRDWDYGYTF
TGTGCCACCAGCAGAGATTGGGACTATGGCTACACCTTC
>-|TRBV11-2|TRBD2|TRBJ2-1
CASSLGLLAGGYNEQFF
TGTGCCAGCAGCTTAGGGCTCCTAGCGGGAGGGTACAATGAGCAGTTCTTC
>once|TRBV9|-|TRBJ2-1
CASSAGTTALNEQFF
TGTGCCAGCAGCGCCGGGACCACGGCGCTCAATGAGCAGTTCTTC
>-|TRBV27|TRBD1|TRBJ2-7
CASIPRTGSYEQYF
TGTGCCAGCATTCCTCGGACAGGGAGCTACGAGCAGTACTTC
>-|TRBV9|-|TRBJ2-4
CASSDGVAKNIQYF
TGTGCCAGCAGCGATGGGGTAGCCAAAAACATTCAGTACTTC
>-|TRBV2|TRBD1|TRBJ2-1
CASSAPLGQGSYNEQFF
TGTGCCAGCAGTGCTCCCTTGGGACAGGGATCCTACAATGAGCAGTTCTTC
>-|TRBV30|-|TRBJ1-2
CAWSFQFDPGANYGYTF
TGTGCCTGGAGTTTCCAGTTTGACCCGGGAGCTAACTATGGCTACACCTTC
>-|TRBV5-8|-|TRBJ2-7
CASSLSNGPYEQYF
TGTGCCAGCAGCTTGTCCAACGGGCCCTACGAGCAGTACTTC
>-|TRBV7-9|-|TRBJ2-3
CASSLTDTSMAYF
TGTGCCAGCAGCTTAACGGACACCTCGATGGCGTATTTT
>-|TRBV27|TRBD1|TRBJ2-7
CASSLGTGTVYEQYF
TGTGCCAGCAGCCTGGGGACCGGGACAGTCTACGAGCAGTACTTC
>-|TRBV7-2|-|TRBJ2-1
CVGGEDRSYNEQFF
TGTGTGGGAGGCGAGGACCGTTCCTACAATGAGCAGTTCTTC
>once|TRBV6-5|-|TRBJ2-7
CATATRSGYEQYF
TGTGCCACCGCTACTAGAAGTGGCTACGAGCAGTACTTC
>-|TRBV6-5|-|TRBJ2-7
CASSVPGETYEQYF
TGTGCCAGCAGTGTACCAGGGGAAACCTACGAGCAGTACTTC
>-|TRBV19|TRBD1|TRBJ1-2
CASSIMRQGNYGYTF
TGTGCCAGTAGTATAATGCGACAGGGGAACTATGGCTACACCTTC
>-|TRBV19|TRBD1|TRBJ1-1
CASKPRGGNTEAFF
TGTGCCAGTAAGCCCAGGGGGGGGAACACTGAAGCTTTCTTT
>-|TRBV6-6|-|TRBJ1-2
CASSYSDRTYGYTF
TGTGCCAGCAGTTACTCCGACAGGACCTATGGCTACACCTTC
>-|TRBV11-3|TRBD2|TRBJ2-6
CASSPAGGAGANVLTF
TGTGCCAGCAGCCCCGCGGGGGGCGCTGGGGCCAACGTCCTGACTTTC
>once|TRBV28|-|TRBJ1-2
CASSSQVGYGYTF
TGTGCCAGCAGTTCACAGGTCGGCTATGGCTACACCTTC
>-|TRBV7-8|-|TRBJ2-7
CASSLDDGSYEQYF
TGTGCCAGCAGCTTAGATGACGGTTCCTACGAGCAGTACTTC
>-|TRBV15|TRBD1|TRBJ2-2
CATSPQGAGGELFF
TGTGCCACCAGCCCACAGGGGGCTGGCGGGGAGCTGTTTTTT
>-|TRBV7-9|-|TRBJ2-1
CASRKLSANNEQFF
TGTGCCAGCAGAAAATTAAGCGCTAACAATGAGCAGTTCTTC
>few|TRBV4-2|-|TRBJ2-2
CASSQDRAAGELFF
TGTGCCAGCAGCCAAGATCGCGCGGCCGGGGAGCTGTTTTTT
>-|TRBV27|TRBD2|TRBJ2-2
CASRKGLIANTGELFF
TGTGCCAGCAGAAAGGGACTAATAGCGAACACCGGGGAGCTGTTTTTT
>-|TRBV9|TRBD1|TRBJ2-5
CASSVAGQGATETQYF
TGTGCCAGCAGCGTAGCTGGACAGGGGGCTACGGAGACCCAGTACTTC
>-|TRBV9|-|TRBJ1-1
CASSVGSGNTEAFF
TGTGCCAGCAGCGTAGGGTCCGGGAACACTGAAGCTTTCTTT
>-|TRBV5-1|TRBD1|TRBJ1-4
CASSLATGTLGGEKLFF
TGCGCCAGCAGCTTGGCGACAGGGACCCTAGGGGGTGAAAAACTGTTTTTT
>-|TRBV18|-|TRBJ1-1
CASSPLDPNTEAFF
TGTGCCAGCTCACCACTCGACCCGAACACTGAAGCTTTCTTT
>-|TRBV27|-|TRBJ2-7
CASSFMGPTYEQYF
TGTGCCAGCAGTTTTATGGGGCCAACCTACGAGCAGTACTTC
>-|TRBV30|-|TRBJ1-3
CAWSVRISGNTIYF
TGTGCCTGGAGTGTACGGATCTCTGGAAACACCATATATTTT
>-|TRBV4-1|-|TRBJ2-6
CASSQDPWLDSGANVLTF
TGCGCCAGCAGCCAAGATCCTTGGTTGGACTCTGGGGCCAACGTCCTGACTTTC
>-|TRBV7-8|-|TRBJ2-7
CASSPRPGTLSYEQYF
TGTGCCAGCAGCCCCCGGCCAGGGACCCTTTCCTACGAGCAGTACTTC
>-|TRBV14|-|TRBJ2-7
CASSHAGNYEQYF
TGTGCCAGCAGCCATGCCGGGAACTACGAGCAGTACTTC
>-|TRBV9|TRBD2|TRBJ2-2
CASSDSSGSATGELFF
TGTGCCAGCAGCGATTCTAGCGGGAGTGCTACCGGGGAGCTGTTTTTT
>-|TRBV19|-|TRBJ2-2
CASSIMGSTGTGELFF
TGTGCCAGTAGTATTATGGGGTCCACAGGAACCGGGGAGCTGTTTTTT
>-|TRBV19|-|TRBJ2-7
CASSIRFSYEQYF
TGTGCCAGTAGTATCCGGTTCTCCTACGAGCAGTACTTC
>-|TRBV25-1|-|TRBJ2-1
CASSEYPQQFF
TGTGCCAGCAGTGAATACCCTCAGCAGTTCTTC
>-|TRBV7-9|-|TRBJ2-3
CASSFVASVYTDTQYF
TGTGCCAGCAGCTTCGTAGCTAGCGTCTACACAGATACGCAGTATTTT
>-|TRBV10-2|TRBD1|TRBJ1-1
CASSKGQGVNTEAFF
TGCGCCAGCAGCAAGGGACAGGGGGTCAACACTGAAGCTTTCTTT